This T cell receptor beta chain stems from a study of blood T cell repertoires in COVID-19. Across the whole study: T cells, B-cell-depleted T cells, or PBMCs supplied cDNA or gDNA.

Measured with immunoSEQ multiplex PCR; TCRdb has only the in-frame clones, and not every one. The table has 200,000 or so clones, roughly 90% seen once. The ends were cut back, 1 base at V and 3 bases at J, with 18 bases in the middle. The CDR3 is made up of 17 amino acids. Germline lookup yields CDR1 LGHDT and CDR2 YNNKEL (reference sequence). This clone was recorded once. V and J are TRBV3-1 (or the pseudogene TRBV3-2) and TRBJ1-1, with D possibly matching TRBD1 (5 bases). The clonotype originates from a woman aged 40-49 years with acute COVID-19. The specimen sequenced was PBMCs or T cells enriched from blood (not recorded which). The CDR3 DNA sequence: TGTGCCAGCAGCCAAGTTTCCAGGGTCTCGCGCTACACTGAAGCTTTCTTT. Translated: CASSQVSRVSRYTEAFF.